The TCR beta chain described here comes from a study of cytomegalovirus exposure and HLA in healthy donors. Per germline, CDR1 SEHNR and CDR2 FQNEAQ (reference sequence). V was clipped by 4 bases and J by 8 bases, with 8 bases between them. The CDR3 length is 11 residues. The sample holds a few counts of this clone. PCR amplification relied on 60 Vbeta primers (plus 13 Jbeta primers). Only in-frame clones appear in the TCRdb table, and some are missing; sequencing was by immunoSEQ multiplex PCR. The sample lists 150,000 to 200,000 clones; 68% were seen once. This chain joins TRBV7-9 and TRBJ1-2; maybe TRBD1 (5 bases). This clonotype originated in a woman between 40 and 55 years old in good health and CMV-seropositive. The sequencing sample was made of PBMCs. This chain's CDR3 is CASSSTVGYTF. For the CDR3, the DNA is TGTGCCAGCAGCTCGACAGTGGGCTACACCTTC.